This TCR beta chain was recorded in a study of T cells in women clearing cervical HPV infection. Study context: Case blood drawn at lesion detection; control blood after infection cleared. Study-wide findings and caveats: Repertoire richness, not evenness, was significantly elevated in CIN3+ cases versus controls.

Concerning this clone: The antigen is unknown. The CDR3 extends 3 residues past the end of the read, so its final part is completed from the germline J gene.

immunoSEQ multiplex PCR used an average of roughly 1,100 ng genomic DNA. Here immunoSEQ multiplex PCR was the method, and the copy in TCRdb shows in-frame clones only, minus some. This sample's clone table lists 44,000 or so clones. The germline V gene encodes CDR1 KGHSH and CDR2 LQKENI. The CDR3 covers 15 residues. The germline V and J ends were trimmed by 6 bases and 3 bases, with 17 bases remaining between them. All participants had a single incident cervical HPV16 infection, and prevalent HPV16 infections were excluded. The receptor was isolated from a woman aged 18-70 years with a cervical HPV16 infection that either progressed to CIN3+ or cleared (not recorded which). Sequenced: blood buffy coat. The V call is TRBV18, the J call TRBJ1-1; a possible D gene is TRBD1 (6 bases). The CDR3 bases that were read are TGTGCCAGCTCCCGGGACAATTACTGGGACACTGAA. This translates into CASSRDNYWDTE. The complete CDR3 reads CASSRDNYWDTEAFF.